This entry features one TCR beta chain sequence. This entry belongs to a study of blood T cell repertoires in COVID-19. Study-wide context: T cells, B-cell-depleted T cells, or PBMCs provided the cDNA or gDNA that served as material.

Libraries were prepared by immunoSEQ multiplex PCR; TCRdb keeps only in-frame clonotypes and omits some of them. Of approximately 300,000 clones in the sample, about nine tenths were seen once. This CDR3 has 16 residues. Trimming removed 5 bases at V and 2 bases at J, with 15 bases between. Germline V lookup: CDR1 LNHDA, CDR2 SQIVND (reference sequence). Sample: PBMCs or T cells enriched from blood (not recorded which). The V gene is TRBV19, the J gene TRBJ2-2; unclear D gene. The receptor was derived from a young woman who had recovered from COVID-19. CDR3 amino acids: CASSSRTGFNTGELFF. Here the CDR3 DNA reads TGTGCCAGTAGTTCTAGAACCGGGTTTAACACCGGGGAGCTGTTTTTT.